The 10 T cell receptor beta chains below were found in one sample sequenced in a study of blood T cell repertoires in COVID-19. Profiling relied on immunoSEQ multiplex PCR, and the TCRdb table lists in-frame clones only, not all of them. The profile shows under 250,000 clones, 83% of them singletons. The sample taken for sequencing was peripheral blood. The receptors shown here come from a woman between 45 and 65 years old with acute or convalescent COVID-19.

The chain carries TRBV9 and TRBJ1-1; D may be TRBD1 (6 bases). The germline V and J ends were trimmed by 0 bases and 1 base, with 10 bases remaining between them. CDR1 is SGDLS and CDR2 is YYNGEE in the germline V gene. CDR3 length equals 15 residues. The CDR3: CASSVEGVRNTEAFF. In DNA form, the CDR3 reads TGTGCCAGCAGCGTAGAGGGGGTGAGGAACACTGAAGCTTTCTTT.

The chain employs TRBV7-2 and TRBJ2-3, with D unresolved. This CDR3 is 15 amino acids long. V was shortened by 5 bases and J by 2 bases, with 14 bases between the two germline ends. The germline gives CDR1 SGHTA, CDR2 FQGNSA. The CDR3 spells CASSPTSGPTDTQYF. The CDR3 DNA reads TGTGCCAGCAGCCCAACTTCGGGTCCCACAGATACGCAGTATTTT.

This sequence joins TRBV6-2 or TRBV6-3 and TRBJ2-1, with D possibly being TRBD1 (5 bases). The CDR3 consists of 15 residues. The V end was cut by 7 bases, the J end by 7 bases, with 20 bases between. The germline gives CDR1 MNHEY, CDR2 SVGEGT. CDR3 loop: CASNPSWGKENEQFF. The CDR3 nucleotides read TGTGCCAGCAACCCCTCGTGGGGCAAAGAGAATGAGCAGTTCTTC.

The genes are TRBV6-5 and TRBJ1-2; 9 nucleotides agree with TRBD1. This CDR3 contains 14 residues. Germline lookup yields CDR1 MNHEY and CDR2 SVGAGI. The J segment lost 8 bases and the V segment lost 4 bases, leaving 8 bases of the junction unmatched. The CDR3 sequence is CASSSLGQGGGYTF. CDR3 bases: TGTGCCAGCAGTTCTTTGGGACAGGGAGGGGGCTACACCTTC.

The rearrangement uses TRBV3-1 (or the pseudogene TRBV3-2) and TRBJ1-2; weak D call: TRBD1 (5 bases). The CDR3 loop spans 15 amino acids. Deletions cut 4 bases from V and 8 bases from J, with 20 bases between. Per germline, CDR1 LGHDT and CDR2 YNNKEL (reference sequence). CDR3 sequence reads: CASSPTPGTSVGYTF. The CDR3 DNA sequence: TGTGCCAGCAGCCCAACCCCCGGGACTTCTGTCGGCTACACCTTC.

The chain uses TRBV4-2 and TRBJ2-5, with D possibly matching TRBD1 (6 bases). Germline V gene data show CDR1 as LGHNA and CDR2 as YNFKEQ. Trimming shortened V by 4 bases and J by 5 bases, and 11 bases separated the two germline ends. The length of the CDR3 is 13 residues. In nucleotides, the CDR3 is TGTGCCAGCAGCCCAGGGGTTTACGAGACCCAGTACTTC. It encodes CASSPGVYETQYF.

The chain uses TRBV25-1 and TRBJ2-2; 8 bases match TRBD1. Looked up from germline, CDR1 is MGHDK and CDR2 is SYGVNS. With V trimmed by 3 bases and J by 4 bases, 4 bases remained unmatched. The CDR3 covers 15 residues. CDR3 in DNA: TGTGCCAGCAGTGAGCGGACAGGGTTCACCGGGGAGCTGTTTTTT. This sequence encodes CASSERTGFTGELFF.

On this clone itself: At one end, the junction sequence differs from germline, possibly due to a read error. The chain joins TRBV14 to TRBJ2-1, with 12 positions matching TRBD2. CDR3 length equals 15 residues. Germline CDR1 SGHDN, CDR2 FVKESK. CDR3: CASNQLAGGRNEQFF. CDR3 sequence (DNA): TGTGCCAGCAACCAACTAGCGGGAGGCCGCAATGAGCAGTTCTTC.

This clone appeared a single time. V and J are TRBV5-8 and TRBJ1-5; no clear D gene. From germline, CDR1 is SGHTS and CDR2 YDEGEE. CDR3 length: 14 amino acids. V lost 3 bases to trimming and J lost 0 bases, with 7 bases between them. This CDR3 is CASSSRHSNQPQHF. As DNA, the CDR3 is TGTGCCAGCAGCTCCAGACATAGCAATCAGCCCCAGCATTTT.

This sequence joins TRBV16 and TRBJ2-2, with D possibly matching TRBD2 (6 bases). V was pared by 0 bases and J by 5 bases, with 7 bases between. The CDR3 spans 14 residues. Germline V lookup: CDR1 KGHSY, CDR2 FQNENV. The CDR3 bases are TGTGCCAGCAGCCAATCTGGGAGGACCGGGGAGCTGTTTTTT. Translated, it gives CASSQSGRTGELFF.